What follows are 4 T cell receptor beta chains derived from one specimen sequenced in a study of blood T cell repertoires in COVID-19. TCRdb keeps only in-frame clones here, not all; method: immunoSEQ multiplex PCR. This table holds 100,000 to 150,000 clones, around 85% found once. Sequenced: peripheral blood. The receptors derive from a woman of 80 years or more with acute or convalescent COVID-19.

This clone came up once. The chain carries TRBV5-5 and TRBJ2-3, with 12 bases fitting TRBD2. This CDR3 spans 16 amino acids. V was clipped by 3 bases and J by 3 bases; unmatched bases: 5. Germline V gene lookup returns CDR1 SGHKS and CDR2 YYEKEE (reference sequence). The CDR3 loop is CASSSRLAGVTDTQYF. The DNA for the CDR3 is TGTGCCAGCAGCTCACGACTAGCGGGAGTAACAGATACGCAGTATTTT.

This clone was counted a few times. This rearrangement joins TRBV7-2 to TRBJ2-1; the D gene is possibly TRBD1 (5 bases). Trimming pared 5 bases from V and 4 bases from J, leaving 9 bases between. Per germline, CDR1 SGHTA and CDR2 FQGNSA. The CDR3 sequence is 13 residues long. This chain's CDR3 is CASSPDTYNEQFF. As DNA, the CDR3 is TGTGCCAGCAGCCCGGACACTTACAATGAGCAGTTCTTC.

For the CDR3, the DNA is TGTGCCAGCAGTTACTCACAGGGTCGCAATCAGCCCCAGCATTTT. This sequence encodes CASSYSQGRNQPQHF. The chain couples TRBV6-5 to TRBJ1-5, with a weak D call TRBD1 (6 bases). CDR3 length: 15 residues. Germline-derived CDR1 and CDR2 are MNHEY and SVGAGI. Trimming shortened V by 0 bases and J by 2 bases, and 8 bases separated the two germline ends.

The V gene is TRBV20-1, the J gene TRBJ2-3; the match to TRBD2 covers 12 bases. The CDR3 length is 14 residues. V trimming: 3 bases; J trimming: 5 bases; junction bases outside the gene matches: 3. CDR1 and CDR2 from the germline V gene are DFQATT and SNEGSKA (reference sequence). The CDR3, as DNA: TGCAGTGCTAGTCCGGGACTAGCGGGAGATACGCAGTATTTT. This sequence encodes CSASPGLAGDTQYF.